This TCR beta chain was captured in a study of cytomegalovirus exposure and HLA in healthy donors. Notes on the study in general: Reports indicate that TCR beta sequences accurately predicted the HLA-A and HLA-B alleles of most subjects. The authors later found TCR association rates varying by HLA locus, with DRB1 most and HLA-C fewest. In a later analysis, most CMV-associated TCR beta chains appeared HLA-restricted.

Trimming stripped 2 bases from V and 8 bases from J, with 13 bases between. Germline-derived CDR1 and CDR2 are MNHEY and SVGAGI. This CDR3 has 15 amino acids. As for this clone: The antigen is not known.

The PCR had 60 Vbeta and 13 Jbeta primers. Produced via immunoSEQ multiplex PCR; TCRdb's table is partial and in-frame only. This sample has 200,000 or so clones, with around four fifths found just once. The sequencing input was PBMCs. This sequence was found in a woman aged 50 to 60 in good health and CMV-seropositive. The V and J genes are TRBV6-5 and TRBJ1-6; D gene uncertain. In nucleotides, the CDR3 is TGTGCCAGCAGTTACCAGTTTTCCGGGGATTCACCCCTCCACTTT. This translates into CASSYQFSGDSPLHF.